What follows are 16 T cell receptor beta chains derived from one specimen sequenced in a study of shared clonotypes between healthy human individuals. TCRdb's table, derived via immunoSEQ multiplex PCR, lists solely in-frame clones and lacks some. This table holds 650,000 to 700,000 clones, about 90% found once. Sequenced input: memory CD8+ T cells from PBMCs. Subset: CD45RO+ cells pooled with CCR7-negative TemRA cells. These receptors were obtained from a man between 18 and 29 years old in good health. Some clones in this sample may be carry-over from other donors' samples.

The J gene is TRBJ2-5, the V gene TRBV6-6, with 8 bases lining up with TRBD2. The V segment lost 8 bases and the J segment 1 base; nucleotides outside the gene matches: 6. Germline CDR1 MNHNY, CDR2 SVGAGI (reference sequence). The CDR3 covers 14 residues. Here the CDR3 DNA reads TGTGCCAGCTCCGTTAGCGGGGTCCAAGAGACCCAGTACTTC. This gives the protein CASSVSGVQETQYF.

This chain links TRBV6-5 with TRBJ1-5; the match to TRBD1 covers 7 bases. Germline loops: CDR1 MNHEY, CDR2 SVGAGI. The CDR3 is 14 amino acids. Trimming removed 5 bases from V and 3 bases from J; junction bases left unmatched: 4. The CDR3 region is CASSPTGANQPQHF. The CDR3 nucleotides are TGTGCCAGCAGTCCCACAGGGGCCAATCAGCCCCAGCATTTT.

The chain couples TRBV10-3 to TRBJ2-1, with D possibly TRBD1 on 6 matching bases. Trimming left V 3 bases short and J 2 bases short, with 20 bases between. Germline V gene data show CDR1 as ENHRY and CDR2 as SYGVKD. The CDR3 contains 18 residues. CDR3 region: CAISDNGPGTNTYNEQFF. The CDR3 bases are TGTGCCATCAGTGATAACGGCCCCGGGACAAATACCTACAATGAGCAGTTCTTC.

The chain is built from TRBV28 and TRBJ1-5; possibly TRBD1 for D (5 bases). The CDR3 is 17 amino acids. CDR1 is MDHEN, CDR2 SYDVKM, per germline. V dropped 6 bases and J dropped 4 bases, with 22 bases sitting between them. The CDR3 protein is CASSLPQEGPLNQPQHF. The CDR3 DNA reads TGTGCCAGCAGCCTCCCCCAGGAGGGGCCATTGAATCAGCCCCAGCATTTT.

The rearrangement uses TRBV28 and TRBJ2-5; 11 nucleotides line up with TRBD2. The trim removed 2 bases at V and 2 bases at J, leaving 4 bases unmatched. The CDR3 has 16 amino acids. Germline CDR1 is MDHEN and CDR2 is SYDVKM. In nucleotides, the CDR3 is TGTGCCAGCAGTTTACCGGGACTAGCGGAACAAGAGACCCAGTACTTC. Protein: CASSLPGLAEQETQYF.

The chain carries TRBV7-9 and TRBJ1-1; tentative D call: TRBD1 (6 bases). Germline lookup yields CDR1 SEHNR and CDR2 FQNEAQ (reference sequence). Deletions cut 0 bases from V and 6 bases from J, with 17 bases between. The CDR3 sequence is 16 residues long. The CDR3 loop reads CASSLARGQGYAEAFF. CDR3 sequence (DNA): TGTGCCAGCAGCTTAGCGCGGGGGCAGGGCTACGCTGAAGCTTTCTTT.

V gene TRBV10-3 combines with J gene TRBJ2-5; possible D gene TRBD2, 5 bases. The V end was cut by 3 bases, the J end by 6 bases, with 11 bases between. Germline V lookup: CDR1 ENHRY, CDR2 SYGVKD. CDR3 length: 13 residues. CDR3 sequence (DNA): TGTGCCATCAGTGAACTAGTGTCGAAGACCCAGTACTTC. It codes for CAISELVSKTQYF.

This clone was seen once. The V call is TRBV27, the J call TRBJ2-1, with D unclear. V lost 1 base to trimming and J lost 8 bases, with 9 bases between them. The CDR3 spans 13 residues. CDR1 and CDR2 (germline): MNHEY, SMNVEV (reference sequence). This CDR3 is CASSLWVLDEQFF. The CDR3 nucleotides read TGTGCCAGCAGTTTATGGGTCTTGGATGAGCAGTTCTTC.

Only a few counts were recorded for this clone. The same CDR3 also results from other DNA sequences found in this sample. The rearrangement links TRBV7-9 to TRBJ2-7; no clear D. Germline V gene lookup returns CDR1 SEHNR and CDR2 FQNEAQ (reference sequence). Trimming pared 0 bases from V and 2 bases from J, leaving 2 bases between. This CDR3 spans 12 amino acids. CDR3 nucleotides: TGTGCCAGCAGCTTAGCCCCCTACGAGCAGTACTTC. Its translation is CASSLAPYEQYF. Full variable domain (outside the CDR3, taken from reference TRBV7-9 and TRBJ2-7): DTGVSQNPRHKITKRGQNVTFRCDPISEHNRLYWYRQTLGQGPEFLTYFQNEAQLEKSRLLSDRFSAERPKGSFSTLEIQRTEQGDSAMYLCASSLAPYEQYFGPGTRLTVT.

The rearrangement joins TRBV9 to TRBJ2-1; D unclear. The CDR3 spans 17 residues. Trimming removed 3 bases from V and 5 bases from J, with 21 bases in between. Germline loops: CDR1 SGDLS, CDR2 YYNGEE. This chain's CDR3 is CASSAFSMPQEDNEQFF. CDR3 nucleotides: TGTGCCAGCAGCGCCTTCTCGATGCCCCAAGAGGACAATGAGCAGTTCTTC.

The chain is built from TRBV28 and TRBJ2-5, with D possibly matching TRBD2 (6 bases). V lost 8 bases to trimming and J lost 2 bases, with 12 bases between them. This CDR3 comprises 13 residues. CDR1 is MDHEN, CDR2 SYDVKM, per germline. CDR3 amino acids: CASGSGLQETQYF. Here the CDR3 DNA reads TGTGCCAGCGGATCGGGACTGCAAGAGACCCAGTACTTC.

The chain joins TRBV4-1 to TRBJ2-7, with 7 bases lining up with TRBD2. The CDR3 covers 16 residues. Unmatched junction bases numbered 9, after V lost 1 base and J lost 3 bases. Germline V gives CDR1 MGHRA, CDR2 YSYEKL. Here the CDR3 reads CASSQVWSGTIYEQYF. In DNA, the CDR3 is TGCGCCAGCAGCCAAGTTTGGAGCGGGACCATCTACGAGCAGTACTTC.

The gene calls are TRBV13 and TRBJ2-7; no clear D gene. V lost 5 bases and J 3 bases, leaving 11 bases between the germline ends. The germline CDR1 and CDR2 sequences are PRHDT and FYEKMQ (reference sequence). CDR3 length: 13 residues. CDR3 amino acids: CASSPPRFYEQYF. Here the CDR3 DNA reads TGTGCCAGCAGCCCGCCTAGGTTCTACGAGCAGTACTTC.

The chain links TRBV13 to TRBJ2-5; 8 bases are a match to TRBD1. There are 15 residues in the CDR3. Germline CDR1 PRHDT, CDR2 FYEKMQ (reference sequence). V shed 5 bases and J 2 bases; nucleotides not matched to a gene: 7. CDR3 nucleotides: TGTGCCAGCAGCGTCCGGGACAGGACACAAGAGACCCAGTACTTC. This translates into CASSVRDRTQETQYF.

The rearrangement joins TRBV9 to TRBJ1-1; D possibly corresponds to TRBD1 (6 bases). The germline gives CDR1 SGDLS, CDR2 YYNGEE. Trimming removed 6 bases at V and 3 bases at J, with 18 bases between. The CDR3 is 15 amino acids. The CDR3 sequence is CASTLGGSLDTEAFF. CDR3 in DNA: TGTGCCAGCACCCTAGGGGGGTCTCTCGACACTGAAGCTTTCTTT. Supplemented by reference TRBV9 and TRBJ1-1, the full variable domain reads DSGVTQTPKHLITATGQRVTLRCSPRSGDLSVYWYQQSLDQGLQFLIQYYNGEERAKGNILERFSAQQFPDLHSELNLSSLELGDSALYFCASTLGGSLDTEAFFGQGTRLTVV.

The sample holds one count of this clone. V is TRBV29-1 and J is TRBJ2-5; 7 nucleotides line up with TRBD1. The last part of the DNA fits TRBJ2-7 better; the J call may be wrong. The CDR3 contains 13 residues. CDR1 is SQVTM, CDR2 ANQGSEA, per germline. The DNA of the CDR3 is TGCAGCGCACGGACAGGTGTCTCCTACGAGCAGTACTTC. Its protein is CSARTGVSYEQYF.